Shown below are 11 T cell receptor beta chains from a single sample sequenced in a study of T cell repertoires in aging, cancer and after chemotherapy. A mixed TRB-A/B primer pool amplified rearranged TRB by multiplex touch-down PCR. TCRdb analysed the multiplex PCR reads with MiXCR anew, one entry per CDR3 protein. The repertoire consists of over 9,000 distinct CDR3 sequences, with around 25% occurring once and the leading ten covering 1.9%. Peripheral blood genomic DNA, not sorted cells or RNA, was the template. Material: blood. These receptors were taken from a human donor in good health.

In its sample, this clonotype is medium-sized (0.01 to 0.1%). The chain uses TRBV19 and TRBJ2-7; TRBD2 might be the D (6 bases). The germline CDR1 and CDR2 sequences are LNHDA and SQIVND (reference sequence). The CDR3 is made up of 13 amino acids. V lost 8 bases and J 2 bases, leaving 13 bases between the germline ends. The CDR3 spells CASAPGEAYEQYF. The CDR3, as DNA: TGTGCCAGTGCTCCGGGAGAAGCCTACGAGCAGTACTTC.

This clonotype counts as medium-sized. This chain uses TRBV20-1 with TRBJ2-1, with unresolved D. The CDR3 has 11 residues. The V end was cut by 6 bases, the J end by 8 bases, with 11 bases between. CDR1 is DFQATT and CDR2 is SNEGSKA in the germline V gene (reference sequence). The CDR3 DNA follows: TGCAGTGCCCTAAAGAACCATGAGCAGTTCTTC. Translated: CSALKNHEQFF.

This clonotype was seen once. V gene TRBV12-3 or TRBV12-4 combines with J gene TRBJ1-5; D perhaps matches TRBD1 (5 bases). The CDR3 length is 16 residues. Trimming removed 5 bases from V and 4 bases from J, with 18 bases in between. CDR3 sequence (DNA): TGTGCCAGCAGTCCCAACGGGACCCCAAAAAATCAGCCCCAGCATTTT. Protein sequence: CASSPNGTPKNQPQHF.

Remarks on this clonotype: This may be a read error, as it is one base from a much larger clone. The genes are TRBV7-9 and TRBJ1-2; no clear D. This CDR3 region has 17 residues. Germline loops: CDR1 SEHNR, CDR2 FQNEAQ (reference sequence). Between the trimmed V and J ends, which lost 3 bases and 0 bases, there was a span of 17 bases. CDR3: CASSFNGGYGANYGYTF. CDR3 sequence (DNA): TGTGCCAGCAGCTTTAATGGAGGGTATGGGGCTAACTATGGCTACACCTTC.

The chain carries TRBV28 and TRBJ1-1; no reliable D call. Trimming left V 6 bases short and J 1 base short, with 3 bases between. The CDR3 is 11 residues long. Germline V lookup: CDR1 MDHEN, CDR2 SYDVKM. CDR3 DNA sequence: TGTGCCAGCAGAGCGAACACTGAAGCTTTCTTT. Translation: CASRANTEAFF.

To note about this clonotype: A much bigger clone sits one base away, suggesting this may be a read error. This rearrangement joins TRBV6-1 to TRBJ1-2, with D perhaps matching TRBD1 (5 bases). The CDR3 is made up of 14 amino acids. Germline values: CDR1 MNHNS, CDR2 SASEGT. V was cut by 7 bases and J by 8 bases, with 20 bases left in between. CDR3 region: CASTEVGHLRGYTF. Written as DNA, the CDR3 is TGTGCCAGCACCGAAGTAGGACACTTACGGGGCTACACCTTC.

The DNA of the CDR3 is TGTGCCAGCAGCCGACCGGGACGGCAGACCTACGAGCAGTACTTC. This encodes CASSRPGRQTYEQYF. The rearrangement links TRBV7-3 to TRBJ2-7, with D possibly called TRBD1 or TRBD2 (5 bases each). Germline loops: CDR1 SGHTA, CDR2 FQGTGA. V was pared by 5 bases and J by 2 bases, with 16 bases between. The CDR3 loop spans 15 amino acids.

As concerns this clonotype: In this CDR3 the conserved last residue, phenylalanine or tryptophan, is missing, so a read error is likely. The chain employs TRBV6-5 and TRBJ2-5; TRBD1 matches 12 bases. Germline loops: CDR1 MNHEY, CDR2 SVGAGI. The CDR3 loop spans 16 amino acids. With V trimmed by 4 bases and J by 3 bases, 6 bases remained unmatched. The DNA for the CDR3 is TGTGCCAGCAGTTTAAGGGGGACAGGGGGCGAAGAGACCCAGTACCTC. Protein sequence: CASSLRGTGGEETQYL.

V gene TRBV6-1 combines with J gene TRBJ1-3; D is ambiguous. The germline V and J ends were trimmed by 8 bases and 6 bases, with 17 bases remaining between them. From germline, CDR1 is MNHNS and CDR2 SASEGT. The CDR3 runs to 14 residues. This CDR3 reads CASRGPILANTIYF. The CDR3 nucleotides are TGTGCCAGCCGGGGTCCGATTCTAGCAAACACCATATATTTT.

By share of the sample, this clonotype is medium-sized. The chain couples TRBV6-6 to TRBJ2-2, with D possibly TRBD2 on 6 matching bases. CDR3 length equals 14 residues. The germline gives CDR1 MNHNY, CDR2 SVGAGI (reference sequence). V lost 2 bases to trimming and J lost 6 bases, with 10 bases between them. The chain's CDR3 is CASSYGGTAGELFF. DNA for the CDR3: TGTGCCAGCAGTTACGGGGGGACGGCCGGGGAGCTGTTTTTT.

This clonotype was seen a handful of times. CDR3: CAISPLGGGAVYEQFF. The CDR3 DNA sequence: TGTGCCATCAGTCCCCTTGGCGGGGGGGCCGTTTATGAGCAGTTCTTC. This rearrangement joins TRBV10-3 to TRBJ2-1, with 9 nucleotides matching TRBD2. Germline V gene data show CDR1 as ENHRY and CDR2 as SYGVKD. CDR3 length equals 16 residues. Unmatched junction bases numbered 13, after V lost 5 bases and J lost 8 bases.